The rows below give T cell receptor beta chains drawn from one sample of a study of beta chain features in type 1 diabetes. Using immunoSEQ multiplex PCR, the repertoire was profiled, and TCRdb retains in-frame clones only, with some absent. The profile shows 500,000 to 700,000 clones, less than 20% of them singletons. Sequencing was performed on naive CD4+ T cells from blood. The receptor set was obtained from a man younger than 30 in good health. CDR3s include the opening cysteine and the closing phenylalanine or tryptophan. A D gene is named only where the DNA matches it firmly. Rows may omit the clone size; those that give it use once, few, many or a size class.

TRBJ2-7 - TRBV6-5 - TGTGCCAGCAGTTACGCGTCAGCATCGGAGCAGTACTTC CASSYASASEQYF
TRBJ1-1 - TRBV7-3 - TGTGCCAGCAGCTCGACGGTGAACACTGAAGCTTTCTTT CASSSTVNTEAFF
TRBJ1-1 TRBD1 TRBV28 few TGTGCCAGCAGTTTAAGGGGACAGATGAACACTGAAGCTTTCTTT CASSLRGQMNTEAFF
TRBJ2-7 - TRBV12-2 few TGTGCAAGTCGCTTCCGGACCAACATCCAGCAGTACTTC CASRFRTNIQQYF
TRBJ1-6 - TRBV4-3 - TGCGCCAGCAGCCAAGAACGAAGTCGCAGTTCACCCCTCCACTTT CASSQERSRSSPLHF
TRBJ2-6 - TRBV5-1 few TGCGCCAGCAGAGGAAATTCTGGGGCCAACGTCCTGACTTTC CASRGNSGANVLTF
TRBJ1-1 - TRBV12-5 - TGTGCTAGTGGAACGGCAGGGTTCACTGAAGCTTTCTTT CASGTAGFTEAFF
TRBJ1-5 - TRBV7-2 - TGTGCCAGCAGCCCGGACAGAGTGGGTCAGCCCCAGCATTTT CASSPDRVGQPQHF
TRBJ1-3 - TRBV14 - TGTGCCAGCAGCCAGCTCCTAAGTGGGCACACCATATATTTT CASSQLLSGHTIYF
TRBJ2-1 TRBD2 TRBV7-3 - TGTGCCAGCAGCTTAGGGGACGGGAGGGCTAGAAATGAGCAGTTCTTC CASSLGDGRARNEQFF
TRBJ1-1 - TRBV7-3 few TGTGCCAGCAGCTTAACTGTGACATCTGAAGCTTTCTTT CASSLTVTSEAFF
TRBJ2-3 - TRBV7-3 - TGTGCCAGCAGCACTTCAAGCACAGATACGCAGTATTTT CASSTSSTDTQYF
TRBJ2-1 TRBD2 TRBV5-4 many TGTGCCAGCAGCTCAGCGAGCGGGAGCAGGGACAATGAGCAGTTCTTC CASSSASGSRDNEQFF
TRBJ1-5 - TRBV2 - TGTGCCAGCAGCAGACTCGGTCAGCCCCAGCATTTT CASSRLGQPQHF
TRBJ2-7 TRBD1 TRBV7-3 few TGTGCCAGCAGCTCCCGGGACAGGGGTATACACTCCTACGAGCAGTACTTC CASSSRDRGIHSYEQYF
TRBJ1-1 TRBD1 TRBV30 - TGTGCCTGGAAGGGGGCTTCGGTGGGGAGAAACACTGAAGCTTTCTTT CAWKGASVGRNTEAFF
TRBJ1-1 - TRBV27 - TGTGCCAGCAGTTTATCCGCGACTGCTCCTAACACTGAAGCTTTCTTT CASSLSATAPNTEAFF
TRBJ2-1 - TRBV27 - TGTGCCAGCAGCTCGAGGGACAATGAGCAGTTCTTC CASSSRDNEQFF
TRBJ1-4 - TRBV28 - TGTGCCAGCAGATCCCGAGCTAATGAAAAACTGTTTTTT CASRSRANEKLFF
TRBJ1-1 - TRBV11-2 - TGTGCCAGCAGCTCCTGGACTCGTTATGTTATGAACACTGAAGCTTTCTTT CASSSWTRYVMNTEAFF
TRBJ2-7 - TRBV6-5 - TGTGCCAGCAGCCTCGAAGGAACCTTTGGGCAGTACTTC CASSLEGTFGQYF
TRBJ2-3 - TRBV7-3 - TGTGCCAGCAGCCTCAAAACCGGGACACCGACCGGCACAGATACGCAGTATTTT CASSLKTGTPTGTDTQYF
TRBJ2-7 - TRBV7-2 few TGTGCCAGCAGCTTAGAACGTGGCAGGTACGAGCAGTACTTC CASSLERGRYEQYF
TRBJ2-7 - TRBV7-9 - TGTGCCAGCAGCTTAGCGTTTAAGGGACCCTACGAGCAGTACTTC CASSLAFKGPYEQYF
TRBJ1-5 - TRBV5-1 - TGCGCCAGCAGCCTAGGACCCAATCAGCCCCAGCATTTT CASSLGPNQPQHF
TRBJ2-7 - TRBV4-1 - TGCGCCAGCAGCCAAGGCGTCACTCGGGGGTACGAGCAGTACTTC CASSQGVTRGYEQYF
TRBJ2-4 - TRBV7-6 few TGTGCCAGCAGCACCCCCTCCGGGCCGGGGGTGGCCAAAAACATTCAGTACTTC CASSTPSGPGVAKNIQYF
TRBJ2-5 - TRBV9 - TGTGCCAGCAGCGCCTTGGGGGGCCCAGAGACCCAGTACTTC CASSALGGPETQYF
TRBJ2-7 - TRBV7-2 - TGTGCCAGCAGCCCCACTCCGGGGGAGCAGTACTTC CASSPTPGEQYF
TRBJ2-7 TRBD2 TRBV9 - TGTGCCAGCAGCCCCGGGAGGGCCCAGGTCTACGAGCAGTACTTC CASSPGRAQVYEQYF
TRBJ1-2 - TRBV27 few TGTGCCAGCAGTTTAAACCCGGGAAGGGCTAACTATGGCTACACCTTC CASSLNPGRANYGYTF
TRBJ2-7 TRBD1 TRBV7-2 once TGTGCCAGCAGCCGCCGAACCGGGACAGGGTCCTACGAGCAGTACTTC CASSRRTGTGSYEQYF
TRBJ2-7 - TRBV7-2 - TGTGCCAGCAGCTCGATTGGGGAGCAGTACTTC CASSSIGEQYF
TRBJ1-1 - TRBV7-2 few TGTGCCAGCAGCCCCCGGGGTGGGGACCACACTGAAGCTTTCTTT CASSPRGGDHTEAFF
TRBJ2-5 TRBD1 TRBV18 few TGTGCCAGCTCACCACAACGACAGGGGAGGACACAAGAGACCCAGTACTTC CASSPQRQGRTQETQYF
TRBJ2-3 TRBD1 TRBV9 - TGTGCCAGCAGCGTAACAGGGGGCAAAGATACGCAGTATTTT CASSVTGGKDTQYF
TRBJ2-7 TRBD1 TRBV28 few TGTGCCAGCAGCGCGACCGGGACAGGGGAGGGGGAGCAGTACTTC CASSATGTGEGEQYF
TRBJ1-3 - TRBV25-1 few TGTGCCAGCAGTGGATCGTCCGGACAGTTCTCTGGAAACACCATATATTTT CASSGSSGQFSGNTIYF
TRBJ2-7 TRBD1 TRBV5-4 few TGTGCCAGCAGCCCATGGACAGGGCGGGATGGCGAGCAGTACTTC CASSPWTGRDGEQYF
TRBJ1-5 - TRBV2 - TGTGCCAGTATTGGCGGACGCAATCAGCCCCAGCATTTT CASIGGRNQPQHF
TRBJ2-1 - TRBV7-3 few TGTGCCAGCAGCTTTAATCTCGGTGAGCAGTTCTTC CASSFNLGEQFF
TRBJ1-1 - TRBV2 - TGTGCCAGCAGTGAAAGATTGGCTTTCTTT CASSERLAFF
TRBJ2-1 TRBD2 TRBV7-2 - TGTGCCAGCAGCTTAGAAGGAAGCGGGAGGGCCCATGAGCAGTTCTTC CASSLEGSGRAHEQFF
TRBJ2-3 - TRBV7-9 few TGTGCCAGCAGCTTAACCGGGGTTAGCACAGATACGCAGTATTTT CASSLTGVSTDTQYF